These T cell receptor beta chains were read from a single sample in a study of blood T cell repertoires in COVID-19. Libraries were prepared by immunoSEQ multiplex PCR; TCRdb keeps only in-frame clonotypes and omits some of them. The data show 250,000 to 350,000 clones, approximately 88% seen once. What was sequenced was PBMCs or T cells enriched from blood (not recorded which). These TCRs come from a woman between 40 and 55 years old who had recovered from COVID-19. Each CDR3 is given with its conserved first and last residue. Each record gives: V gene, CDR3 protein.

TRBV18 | CASSPGAGKEQYF
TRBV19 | CASSGGYHSNQPQHF
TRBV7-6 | CASSQSGRPHGGEQFF
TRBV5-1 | CASSLEGLAGVKGHNEQFF
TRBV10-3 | CAISEGTLSGNTIYF
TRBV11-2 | CASSLESPIPRYQETQYF
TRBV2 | CASTQGDHRSSPLHF
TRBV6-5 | CASIGLAGSYEQYF
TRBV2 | CASKLARGLGNEQFF
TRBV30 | CAWSTTGGAMNTEAFF
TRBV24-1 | CATSDTGTGDEQYF
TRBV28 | CAIYFGVSYTF
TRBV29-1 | CSAGTQQETQYF
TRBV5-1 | CASSPALLGLVEAFF
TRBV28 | CASSFEAGGPGELFF
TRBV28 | CASSSGWDSPLHF
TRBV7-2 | CASSSGTGYGEKLFF
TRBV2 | CASSEWAGGDTQYF
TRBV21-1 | CASSKGRANNQPQHF
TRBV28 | CASSLPTGNQPQHF
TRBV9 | CASTPGGSSYEQYF
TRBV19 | CASTDRGTFYQPQHF
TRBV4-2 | CASSPGVYYEQYF
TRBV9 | CASEGVPGNTIYF
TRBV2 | CASSRLVSHNEQFF
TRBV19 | CASSIGTLATNEKLFF
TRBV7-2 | CASSIGGPQHF
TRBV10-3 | CATGGGYEQYF
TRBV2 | CASISRTKDTQYF
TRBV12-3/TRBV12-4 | CASSRRAEAFF
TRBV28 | CASSRGDSLYGYTF
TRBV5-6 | CASTGGGLQETQYF
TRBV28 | CASSPAGTGNTGELFF
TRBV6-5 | CASSLGNEQYF
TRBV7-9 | CASSLSGQGAYGYTF
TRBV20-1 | CSASQGGRAWTTGELFF
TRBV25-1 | CASSDSGGGYTF
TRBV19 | CASTRDRGEDQPQHF
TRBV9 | CASSTRDPGDEQFF
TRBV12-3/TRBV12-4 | CASSYGTGPKVFF
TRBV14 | CASSQGGRGTGELFF
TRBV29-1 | CSVERGTSMETQYF
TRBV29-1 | CSVVPVAEDNEQFF
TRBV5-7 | CAHSYEQYF
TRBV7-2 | CASSLGGANEQFF
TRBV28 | CASSQPPRGAFLDEQFF